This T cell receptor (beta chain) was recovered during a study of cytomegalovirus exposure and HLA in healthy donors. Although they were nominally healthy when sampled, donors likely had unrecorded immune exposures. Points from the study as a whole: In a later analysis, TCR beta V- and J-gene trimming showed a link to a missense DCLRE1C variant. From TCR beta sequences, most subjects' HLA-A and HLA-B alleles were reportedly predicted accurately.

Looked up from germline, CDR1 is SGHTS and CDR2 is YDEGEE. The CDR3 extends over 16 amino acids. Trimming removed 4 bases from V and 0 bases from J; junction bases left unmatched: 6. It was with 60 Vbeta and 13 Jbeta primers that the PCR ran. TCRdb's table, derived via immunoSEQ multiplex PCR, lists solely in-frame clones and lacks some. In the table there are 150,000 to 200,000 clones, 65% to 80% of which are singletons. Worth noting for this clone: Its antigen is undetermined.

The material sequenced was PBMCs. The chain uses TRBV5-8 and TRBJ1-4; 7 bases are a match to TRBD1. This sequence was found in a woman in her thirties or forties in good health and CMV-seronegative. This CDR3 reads CASSGGQSATNEKLFF. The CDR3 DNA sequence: TGTGCCAGCAGCGGGGGACAGTCGGCAACTAATGAAAAACTGTTTTTT.